The T cell receptor beta chain under discussion was sequenced for a study of T-cell reconstitution after alpha-beta-depleted transplantation in children. Study-level results: Two months or so post-transplant, alpha-beta T cells reportedly derived from several hundred expanded graft clones. Diversity and T-cell counts at one year after transplant derived mostly from new T cells.

Preparation of the TCRbeta library involved a method that used unique molecular identifiers. TCRdb fed the PCR reads into MiXCR, producing one record per CDR3 protein. The table includes a few hundred thousand distinct CDR3 sequences, approximately 13% detected once. Points on this clonotype: Its antigen remains unknown.

Trimming cost V 0 bases and J 2 bases, with 11 bases left between them. The V gene's germline CDR1 is DFQATT and CDR2 SNEGSKA (reference sequence). The CDR3 covers 15 residues. The chain carries TRBV20-1 and TRBJ1-5; D is undetermined. The receptor's source is a male patient between 10 and 17 years old who had a stem cell transplant for acute myeloid leukemia, so the T cells may come from the graft donor. The material sequenced was PBMCs, mostly from graft donor cells, taken 360 days after TCRalphabeta/CD19-depleted stem cell transplant. CDR3 DNA: TGCAGTGCTAGAGAATGGCAATTTCGCAATCAGCCCCAGCATTTT. The encoded protein is CSAREWQFRNQPQHF.